This T cell receptor (beta chain) derives from a study of tumor and adjacent non-tumor tissue in lung cancer. Overall study: Stage I to III disease affected roughly 10 men and roughly five women aged about 30 to 76.

There are many counts of this clonotype. Its antigen remains unidentified. The germline V and J ends were trimmed by 8 bases and 0 bases, with 17 bases remaining between them. This CDR3 has 15 amino acids. Study findings and constraints: In normal lung, the top 100 clones were significantly more dominant than in tumor.

TCRbeta libraries were built with three rounds of nested PCR, modified from ARM-PCR. Each CDR3 protein is one row after TCRdb ran MiXCR on the multiplex PCR reads. The sample shows about 93,000 distinct CDR3 sequences, about 67% of them seen only once. No cell sorting was done before RNA was extracted from the tissue. Newly diagnosed lung cancer patients had thoracic surgery in China, August–November 2014, without prior chemotherapy. The clonotype comes from a man between 60 and 75 years old with non-small cell lung cancer. The V gene is TRBV12-3 or TRBV12-4, the J gene TRBJ2-7; D gene unclear. Input material: lung tumor tissue. The DNA for the CDR3 is TGTGCCAGCGGCTCCTGGACCCAGGTCTCCTACGAGCAGTACTTC. Protein product: CASGSWTQVSYEQYF.